The clone carrying this T cell receptor beta chain appeared many times. The data were taken from a study of Graves' ophthalmopathy and Graves' hyperthyroidism. RNA served as the template for amplifying TCR beta CDR3 regions. An opening RT-PCR round employed HTBI primers and preceded a second-round multiplex PCR. TCRdb reprocessed the multiplex PCR reads via MiXCR and lists one record per CDR3 protein. The sample has 900,000 to 1,200,000 distinct CDR3 sequences, about two fifths seen once. The sequenced material came from peripheral blood or thyroid tissue (not recorded which). The clonotype comes from an adult man with Graves' hyperthyroidism.

The CDR3 reads CATTHGGRDYEQYF. CDR3 in DNA: TGTGCCACCACGCACGGGGGCAGGGACTACGAGCAGTACTTC. The V call is TRBV6-6, the J call TRBJ2-7; either TRBD1 or TRBD2 may supply D (6 bases each). Germline lookup yields CDR1 MNHNY and CDR2 SVGAGI (reference sequence). Trimming removed 10 bases at V and 3 bases at J, with 19 bases between. This CDR3 spans 14 amino acids.